Sequencing of this T cell receptor (beta chain) was carried out in a study of T cells in narcolepsy. Findings and caveats of the study: Reportedly, autoreactive clonotypes were serially detected in patients' blood but not controls'. Autoreactive HCRT-specific and TRIB2-specific clonotypes were marked in same-patient CSF-versus-blood CD4+ comparisons. Some memory CD4+ repertoires had no autoreactive clone sequences.

To note about this clone: Antigen unknown.

TCRdb's table, derived via immunoSEQ multiplex PCR, lists solely in-frame clones and lacks some. The profile shows tens of thousands of clones, more than 75% of them singletons. The CDR3 runs 17 residues. Germline lookup yields CDR1 MNHEY and CDR2 SMNVEV (reference sequence). The V and J ends lost 5 bases and 4 bases, in that order; junction bases with no gene match: 14. This receptor was identified in a human donor with narcolepsy. The chain links TRBV27 to TRBJ1-5, with 7 bases that match TRBD1. The material sequenced was CD45RA- memory CD4+ T cells from PBMCs. CDR3 coding DNA: TGTGCCAGCAGTGATTCAAAGGGGGCTGGTAGGAATCAGCCCCAGCATTTT. Encoded protein: CASSDSKGAGRNQPQHF.